One T cell receptor beta chain is described in this entry. No antigen is known for it. Base qualities are not recorded, but no much larger clone differs from it by a single base. The sample originates from a study of HIV-infected patients and healthy controls (dated by TCRdb to 2014 to 2015). Context from the whole study: Although they stayed below normal ranges, CD4 counts in about 85% of the 16 patients rose modestly but significantly after three months of therapy. No consistent shift in CD8 counts was seen during early therapy, whereas a slight rise was seen in the CD4:CD8 ratio. Overall T-cell lymphocytopenia was not observed in the patients, and no significant difference from controls was found in total CDR3 counts per chain. Viral load fell below detection in most of the 16 patients by the second bleed and in all patients following a further year of therapy. The study asked whether deep sequencing of the TCR repertoire from small blood samples of HIV patients could detect immune perturbation and reconstitution.

General findings and caveats noted by the study authors: Processing included only sixteen HIV-infected individuals, and this was regarded by the authors as a major limit on how widely the findings apply. HIV-infected repertoires had significantly higher mean Gini indices than controls, possibly reflecting oligoclonality. The therapy captured by the treated samples lasted only three to four months, arguably too short a period to observe immune reconstitution given low adult thymic output. The study cohorts differed slightly in age and sex profile, but those differences did not account for the observed differences in diversity. Unequal numbers of distinct sequences between patients and controls complicated comparisons, and size-matching overweighted rare events from HIV-infected data. Pairing of alpha and beta chains was not determined in the samples. The dynamics of distinct T-cell subpopulations could not be separated, and sequencing depth was restricted, because whole blood was used. HIV-associated CDR3s exhibited a significant reduction in frequency during therapy, whereas CMV-associated CDR3s exhibited no significant change, although the majority increased in frequency. Significantly different mean usage between HIV-infected patients and controls was observed for eight alpha and eight beta V genes. The study did not determine donor HLA types. Alpha-chain CDR3s from MAIT cells occurred at high frequency in healthy controls but were severely depleted in HIV+ repertoires. Roughly threefold more distinct CDR3s and higher Shannon diversity were observed in healthy control repertoires than in untreated HIV+ repertoires. Healthy controls shared more CDR3s between individuals than HIV+ patients, by Jaccard index and by count of highly shared sequences. In size-matched repertoire data, the apparent post-therapy recovery of the Gini index in HIV-infected patients was not replicated.

The study collected follow-up blood from HIV-infected patients roughly three months, about 14 weeks, after antiretroviral therapy began. Whole blood was used without cell fractionation, so all unsorted peripheral T cells were reflected in the repertoire. A roughly 2.5 ml sample of peripheral blood was drawn into Tempus tubes for RNA extraction. Enrollment excluded patients who had febrile or AIDS-related illness, tumors, hepatitis B or C coinfection, immunomodulatory therapy, recent vaccination or treatment interruptions. The TURBO-DNase kit was used to remove leftover genomic DNA, and GLOBINclear was used to deplete globin mRNA. 500 ng RNA was reverse transcribed with SuperScript III using primers against the alpha and beta constant regions. Alpha and beta chain libraries were generated separately via chain-specific third strand synthesis with multiplexing indices. In the protocol, all rearrangements within a chain were amplified with a single primer pair so that primer bias was avoided, and molecular barcodes were added to each cDNA molecule. Purified cDNA was joined by T4 RNA Ligase 1 to a 5' RACE adapter carrying a random hexamer and the SP2 sequencing primer site. With slow temperature ramps used to favor optimal annealing, second strand synthesis was primed from the SP2 site with Phusion polymerase. Each molecule's 12-nucleotide barcode consisted of two random hexamer sequences, both added before amplification and joined together. A brief initial PCR introduced P5 and P7 adapter elements together with a second index, and a roughly 24-cycle amplification PCR using P5s and P7 primers was subsequently performed. Libraries received 25 to 35 PCR cycles in total, were quantified on a Qubit, sized on a Bioanalyzer, and diluted to 4 nM. Sequencing of the normalized libraries was done on an Illumina MiSeq using 2 x 250 paired-end kits. Reverse transcription reactions were cleaned up on MinElute columns and eluted into around 9.7 ul Tris-Cl. Adapter ligations ran for 20 to 25 hours at 16 degrees C and were afterwards cleaned with AMPure XP beads at a 1:1 ratio. The authors' analysis ran thus. A modified Decombinator processed the demultiplexed FASTQ files and output V, J, insert and barcode information. Any sequence that shared a barcode yet differed from the dominant sequence was discarded as an error, and the number of original cDNA molecules was estimated by counting barcodes clustered at Levenshtein distance 3. The R packages ineq, vegan, igraph and RCytoscape were used for downstream analyses, with IMGT nomenclature and CDR3 definitions applied. V gene usage was computed over distinct sequences, each TCR counted once to avoid skew from clonal expansion. Similarity networks connected unique CDR3 amino acid sequences within a donor whenever two sequences differed by a single Levenshtein edit. The authors compiled published HIV-specific CDR3s (roughly 100 alpha, approximately 700 beta) and CMV-specific CDR3s (approximately 14 alpha, fewer than 300 beta) and searched for them in the repertoires. Lower sequence numbers were not the cause of the decreased diversity in patients, as random subsampling to size-matched repertoires showed. TCRdb reanalyzed the raw reads on its own, using fastp at Q25 for trimming and MiXCR for clone calling, and kept in-frame beta chains. Each entry is one CDR3 protein sequence, shown with its most common DNA and genes. The V and J calls were not made by the authors but by TCRdb's processing. The sample yields 15,000 to 20,000 distinct CDR3 sequences; roughly 8.7% were counted once. 21% of the sample goes to the ten largest clones.

The source was blood, collected during antiretroviral therapy. The sequence was collected from an adult with HIV infection.

The CDR3 reads CAWSVRIGAANTGELFF. The sequenced DNA is TGTGCCTGGAGTGTACGTATCGGAGCCGCGAACACCGGGGAGCTGTTTTTT. The rearranged segments are TRBV30 and TRBJ2-2; the D gene cannot be named for sure. V sheds 0 bases and J sheds 0 bases, leaving 14 bases between their ends. The CDR3 measures 17 amino acids from cysteine to phenylalanine. Only the CDR3 portion is preserved as DNA: 51 bases, with reading frame beginning at the first base. According to the germline V gene (reference sequence), CDR1 reads GTSNPN and CDR2 reads SVGIG.